The rows below give T cell receptor beta chains drawn from one sample of a study of cytomegalovirus exposure and HLA in healthy donors. The data were produced by immunoSEQ multiplex PCR, yet TCRdb's version contains in-frame clones alone and is incomplete. The profile shows about 180,000 clones, 76% of them singletons. Material for sequencing was PBMCs. The source is a man younger than 35 in good health and CMV-seronegative. Each CDR3 is given with its conserved first and last residue.

V gene,CDR3 protein
TRBV9,CASSVEGKEQFF
TRBV6-5,CASSEQGSAYEQYF
TRBV30,CAWSGGQGPGFF
TRBV27,CASSLFYRQGWATNEKLFF
TRBV9,CASSTQGEDYGYTF
TRBV2,CASKPRRGRLDEQFF
TRBV7-8,CASSRQVDGYTF
TRBV6-5,CASSPFDGRSYGYTF
TRBV6-5,CASSSTVGTAYEQYF
TRBV7-2,CASSLVYRGGSKTDTQYF
TRBV30,CAWSAQDISPLHF
TRBV6-1,CASSGPGTGANTIYF
TRBV6-5,CASRRPSRPGVEAFF
TRBV6-4,CASSDRRGDTQYF
TRBV5-6,CASSSAGGGLGYTF
TRBV6-1,CASSARQGANIQYF
TRBV9,CASSAGQGESQPQHF
TRBV2,CASSSGTGGLAFF
TRBV7-6,CASSLGGSSGFDEQFF
TRBV2,CASRPGQGGGEQYF
TRBV7-9,CASTLPGSSYNSPLHF
TRBV30,CAWSRARGGRTEAFF
TRBV10-1,CASSDYSYEQYF
TRBV10-3,CAIRGGQDKQYF
TRBV7-9,CASSLGRGSGATDTQYF
TRBV5-4,CASSSSGRTEAFF
TRBV7-9,CASSLVPGQGGVLGSPLHF
TRBV7-9,CASSLGGDMPQHF
TRBV10-3,CAISERGGDTEAFF
TRBV27,CASSPHRGKTEAFF
TRBV2,CASNSGPPKNIQYF
TRBV5-1,CASSSGQGADTQYF
TRBV7-8,CASSSRQGHTDTQYF
TRBV15,CATSRTHPDRNTGELFF
TRBV7-8,CASSRIGGAQETQYF
TRBV28,CASSGAAFSRYEQFF
TRBV5-4,CASRSGGWDEQFF
TRBV5-4,CASSPKRDRSRPSGYTF
TRBV28,CASSLSRTGSSYNSPLHF
TRBV7-9,CASSLESSTEAFF
TRBV28,CASKSGGSYNEQFF
TRBV5-8,CASSFQDIEQYF
TRBV7-2,CASSPSTLTDTQYF
TRBV6-5,CASSPTGVRRETQYF
TRBV10-3,CAITSYWGPSGNTIYF
TRBV27,CASRPLGFTEAFF
TRBV5-1,CASSYQRQSSYNEQFF